Described below is a single TCR beta chain sequence and its context. Per the study methods: Estimation of nucleated cell counts relied on the amplification of reference gene primers. Libraries were prepared by immunoSEQ multiplex PCR; TCRdb keeps only in-frame clonotypes and omits some of them. D and trimming come from the DNA, and the V and J calls and clone size come from that table. The sample contains 150,000 or so clones, 85% of which appear only once. The data stem from a study of blood T cell repertoires in COVID-19. Study information: Donors in the United States, Italy and Spain gave samples during acute or convalescent COVID-19. In each case, the material was cDNA or gDNA derived from T cells, B-cell-depleted T cells, or PBMCs.

The V end lost 4 bases, the J end lost 2 bases, and 10 bases lay between the germline ends. The CDR3 contains 14 residues. Germline-derived CDR1 and CDR2 are KGHDR and SFDVKD. The sequenced sample was peripheral blood. The receptor was derived from a woman in her 40s with active or convalescent COVID-19. The chain uses TRBV24-1 and TRBJ1-2, with no clear D. This chain's CDR3 is CATSDVRQNYGYTF. CDR3 nucleotides: TGTGCCACCAGTGACGTCCGTCAGAACTATGGCTACACCTTC.